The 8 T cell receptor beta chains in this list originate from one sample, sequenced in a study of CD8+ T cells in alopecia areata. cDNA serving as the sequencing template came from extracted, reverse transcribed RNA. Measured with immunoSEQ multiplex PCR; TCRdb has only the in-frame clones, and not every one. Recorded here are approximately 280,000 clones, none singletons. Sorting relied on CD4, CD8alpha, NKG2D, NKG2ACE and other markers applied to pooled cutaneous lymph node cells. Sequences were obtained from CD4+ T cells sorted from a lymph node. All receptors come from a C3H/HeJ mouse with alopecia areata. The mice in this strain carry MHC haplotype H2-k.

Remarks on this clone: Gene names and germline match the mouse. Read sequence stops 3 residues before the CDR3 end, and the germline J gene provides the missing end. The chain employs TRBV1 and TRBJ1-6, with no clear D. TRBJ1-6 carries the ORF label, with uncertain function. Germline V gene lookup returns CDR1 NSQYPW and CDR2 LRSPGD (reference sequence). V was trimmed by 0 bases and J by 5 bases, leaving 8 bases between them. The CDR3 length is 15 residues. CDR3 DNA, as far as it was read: TGCACCTGCAGTGCAGATCGCAGCAATAATTCGCCC. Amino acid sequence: CTCSADRSNNSP. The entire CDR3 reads CTCSADRSNNSPLYF.

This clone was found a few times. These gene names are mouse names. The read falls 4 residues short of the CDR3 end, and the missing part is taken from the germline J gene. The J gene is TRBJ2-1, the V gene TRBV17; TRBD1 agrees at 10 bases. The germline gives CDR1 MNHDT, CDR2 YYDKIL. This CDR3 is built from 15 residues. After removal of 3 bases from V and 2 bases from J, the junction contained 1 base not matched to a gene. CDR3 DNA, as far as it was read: TGTGCTAGCAGTAGGGGACAGGGGCACTATGCT. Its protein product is CASSRGQGHYA. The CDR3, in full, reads CASSRGQGHYAEQFF.

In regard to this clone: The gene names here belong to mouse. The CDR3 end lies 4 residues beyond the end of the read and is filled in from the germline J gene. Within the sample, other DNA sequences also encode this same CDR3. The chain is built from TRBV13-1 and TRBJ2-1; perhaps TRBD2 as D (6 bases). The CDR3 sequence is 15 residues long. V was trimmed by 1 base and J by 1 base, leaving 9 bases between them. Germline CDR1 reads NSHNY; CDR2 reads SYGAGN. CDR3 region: CASSDRGVNYAEQFF. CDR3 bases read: TGTGCCAGCAGTGATCGGGGGGTAAACTATGCT.

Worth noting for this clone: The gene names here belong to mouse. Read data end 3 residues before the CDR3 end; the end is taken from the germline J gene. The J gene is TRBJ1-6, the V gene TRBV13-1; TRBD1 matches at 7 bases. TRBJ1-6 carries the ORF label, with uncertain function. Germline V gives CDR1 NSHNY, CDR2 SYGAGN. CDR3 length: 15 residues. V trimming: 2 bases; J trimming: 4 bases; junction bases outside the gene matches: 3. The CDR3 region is CASSELTGYNSPLYF. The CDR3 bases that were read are TGTGCCAGCAGTGAGCTGACAGGGTATAATTCGCCC.

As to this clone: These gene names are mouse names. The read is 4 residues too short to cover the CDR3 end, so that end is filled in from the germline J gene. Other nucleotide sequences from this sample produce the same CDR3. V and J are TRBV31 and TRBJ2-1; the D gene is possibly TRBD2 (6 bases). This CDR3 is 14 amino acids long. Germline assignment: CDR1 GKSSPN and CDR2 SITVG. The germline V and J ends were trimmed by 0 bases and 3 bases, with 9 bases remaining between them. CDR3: CAWSLTGIYAEQFF. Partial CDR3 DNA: TGTGCCTGGAGTCTAACTGGGATCTATGCT.

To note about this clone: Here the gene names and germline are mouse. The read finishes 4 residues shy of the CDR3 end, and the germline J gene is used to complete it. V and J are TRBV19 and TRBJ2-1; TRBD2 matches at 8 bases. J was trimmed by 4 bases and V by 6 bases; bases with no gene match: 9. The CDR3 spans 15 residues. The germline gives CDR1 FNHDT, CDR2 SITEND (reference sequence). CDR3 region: CASTPRDWRYAEQFF. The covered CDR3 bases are TGTGCCAGCACCCCTCGGGACTGGAGATATGCT.

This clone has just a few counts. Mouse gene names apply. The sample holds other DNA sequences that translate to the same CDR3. This chain's CDR3 is CASSDEGYTEVFF. CDR3 DNA, as far as it was read: TGTGCCAGCAGTGATGAGGGGTACACA. This sequence joins TRBV13-1 and TRBJ1-1; maybe TRBD1 (5 bases). The DNA ends 4 residues before the CDR3 does, and the rest of the CDR3 is filled in from the germline J gene. The CDR3 contains 13 residues. Trimming stripped 0 bases from V and 3 bases from J, with 6 bases between. The germline CDR1 and CDR2 sequences are NSHNY and SYGAGN.

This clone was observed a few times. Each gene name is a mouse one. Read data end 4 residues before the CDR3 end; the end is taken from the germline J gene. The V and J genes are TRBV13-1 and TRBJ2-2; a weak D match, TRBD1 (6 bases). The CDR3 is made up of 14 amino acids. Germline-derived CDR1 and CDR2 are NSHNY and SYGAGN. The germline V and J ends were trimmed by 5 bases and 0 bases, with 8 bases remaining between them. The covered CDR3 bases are TGTGCCAGCAGGGGACACCCAAACACCGGG. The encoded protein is CASRGHPNTG. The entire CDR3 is CASRGHPNTGQLYF.